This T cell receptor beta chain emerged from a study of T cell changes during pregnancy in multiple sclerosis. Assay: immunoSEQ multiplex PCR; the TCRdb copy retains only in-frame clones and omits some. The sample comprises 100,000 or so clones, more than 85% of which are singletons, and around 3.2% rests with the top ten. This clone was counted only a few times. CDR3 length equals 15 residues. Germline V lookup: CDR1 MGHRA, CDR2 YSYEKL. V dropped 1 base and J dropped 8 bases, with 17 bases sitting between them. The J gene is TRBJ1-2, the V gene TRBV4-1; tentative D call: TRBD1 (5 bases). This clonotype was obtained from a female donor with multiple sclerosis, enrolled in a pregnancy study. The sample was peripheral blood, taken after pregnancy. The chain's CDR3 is CASSQGFLSGLGYTF. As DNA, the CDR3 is TGCGCCAGCAGCCAAGGATTCCTTTCAGGGCTAGGCTACACCTTC.